This TCR beta chain was recorded in a study of cytomegalovirus exposure and HLA in healthy donors. J lost 6 bases, V lost 6 bases, and 11 bases had no gene match. CDR3 length equals 13 residues. The germline V gene encodes CDR1 SQVTM and CDR2 ANQGSEA. Overall study results and limits: A later analysis associated some 18,000 TCR beta sequences with HLA alleles at a 0.05 false discovery rate. Later analysis demonstrated an association between a missense DCLRE1C variant and TCR beta V- and J-gene trimming.

PCR was performed using 60 Vbeta and 13 Jbeta primers. Some clones are missing from TCRdb's copy, which holds only in-frame ones; the method was immunoSEQ multiplex PCR. The sample gives approximately 77,000 clones, roughly 80% of which show up once; 3.5% to 5.5% is in the top ten. Turning to this clone: Its antigen is still unknown.

This sequence was found in a man aged 35-49 years in good health and CMV-seronegative. The sequencing sample was made of PBMCs. The chain links TRBV29-1 to TRBJ2-7; TRBD1 agrees at 7 bases. In nucleotides, the CDR3 is TGCAGCGTCGCGATGACAGGGACCGGCGAGCAGTACTTC. This translates into CSVAMTGTGEQYF.